The present T cell receptor (beta chain) was sequenced within a study of cytomegalovirus exposure and HLA in healthy donors. Overall study results and limits: With high specificity and sensitivity, the classifier reportedly diagnosed cytomegalovirus status. The only immune exposure information that was available was CMV serostatus. There were some public TCRs occurring in many donors, but most TCR sequences were rare.

PCR amplification relied on 60 Vbeta primers (plus 13 Jbeta primers). Sequencing used immunoSEQ multiplex PCR; TCRdb keeps in-frame clones, though not all of them. This table has over 80,000 clones, nearly 80% appearing once. CDR1 is SGHRS, CDR2 YFSETQ, per germline. CDR3 size: 13 residues. Trimming took 0 bases from V and 7 from J, leaving 10 bases between them. Comments on this clone: Antigen specificity is unknown.

The sequence came from a woman between 40 and 55 years old in good health and CMV-seronegative. The sequencing input was PBMCs. The chain couples TRBV5-1 to TRBJ2-5; D is perhaps TRBD2 (5 bases). The CDR3 loop reads CASSLAAAATQYF. In DNA, the CDR3 is TGCGCCAGCAGCTTGGCAGCGGCGGCGACCCAGTACTTC.